The 14 T cell receptor beta chains below were found in one sample sequenced in a study of OX40 agonist ivuxolimab in advanced cancers. Assay: immunoSEQ multiplex PCR; the TCRdb copy retains only in-frame clones and omits some. The table records around 89,000 clones, about nine tenths of them present only once. Sequencing used CD4+ or CD8+ T cells sorted from blood, obtained in a trial of the OX40 agonist ivuxolimab. These receptors all come from an adult with an advanced solid tumor such as melanoma, head and neck, liver or kidney cancer.

The chain links TRBV28 to TRBJ1-5, with 9 positions matching TRBD1. The ends lost 6 bases at V and 7 bases at J; junction bases unmatched: 7. Looked up from germline, CDR1 is MDHEN and CDR2 is SYDVKM. The CDR3 length is 14 residues. Here the CDR3 reads CASRGWTGEQPQHF. CDR3 bases: TGTGCCAGCAGGGGATGGACAGGGGAACAGCCCCAGCATTTT. Using reference TRBV28 and TRBJ1-5 for the parts outside the CDR3, the full variable domain is DVKVTQSSRYLVKRTGEKVFLECVQDMDHENMFWYRQDPGLGLRLIYFSYDVKMKEKGDIPEGYSVSREKKERFSLILESASTNQTSMYLCASRGWTGEQPQHFGDGTRLSIL.

This sequence joins TRBV9 and TRBJ2-7, with D maybe TRBD1 (6 bases). CDR1 and CDR2 from the germline V gene are SGDLS and YYNGEE. The CDR3 has 16 residues. V was trimmed by 4 bases and J by 3 bases, leaving 20 bases between them. CDR3 bases: TGTGCCAGCAGCAGTAGGGCGCAGGGGAATCTCTACGAGCAGTACTTC. It encodes CASSSRAQGNLYEQYF.

J is TRBJ1-1 and V is TRBV2; TRBD1 is a possible D gene (5 bases). Trimming stripped 6 bases from V and 4 bases from J, with 15 bases between. The CDR3 length is 14 residues. The germline gives CDR1 SNHLY, CDR2 FYNNEI. The CDR3 loop reads CASSAHGGGTEAFF. The CDR3 nucleotides read TGTGCCAGCAGCGCTCACGGGGGGGGCACTGAAGCTTTCTTT. The whole variable domain, remainder taken from reference TRBV2 and TRBJ1-1, is EPEVTQTPSHQVTQMGQEVILRCVPISNHLYFYWYRQILGQKVEFLVSFYNNEISEKSEIFDDQFSVERPDGSNFTLKIRSTKLEDSAMYFCASSAHGGGTEAFFGQGTRLTVV.

V and J are TRBV7-2 and TRBJ2-7, with 9 bases matching TRBD1. From germline, CDR1 is SGHTA and CDR2 FQGNSA. J lost 3 bases, V lost 1 base, and 4 bases had no gene match. The CDR3 sequence is 15 residues long. The DNA for the CDR3 is TGTGCCAGCAGCTTAGAGGGACAGGGACTCTACGAGCAGTACTTC. It specifies CASSLEGQGLYEQYF.

The chain joins TRBV2 to TRBJ2-1; unclear D gene. This CDR3 is built from 10 residues. CDR1 and CDR2 from the germline V gene are SNHLY and FYNNEI. V was shortened by 5 bases and J by 6 bases, with 2 bases between the two germline ends. CDR3 nucleotide sequence: TGTGCCAGCAGTCGCAATGAGCAGTTCTTC. Translating it yields CASSRNEQFF.

The J gene is TRBJ2-7, the V gene TRBV5-1; no reliable D call. The CDR3 runs to 14 residues. Germline V gene data show CDR1 as SGHRS and CDR2 as YFSETQ. Between the trimmed V and J ends, which lost 1 base and 4 bases, there was a span of 12 bases. The CDR3 sequence: CASSLSVASYEQYF. In nucleotides, the CDR3 is TGCGCCAGCAGCTTGTCTGTGGCTTCTTACGAGCAGTACTTC.

The chain is built from TRBV6-5 and TRBJ2-2; 10 bases match TRBD2. The CDR3 covers 15 residues. Losses at the gene ends were 7 bases for V and 4 bases for J; bases not matched to a gene: 6. From germline, CDR1 is MNHEY and CDR2 SVGAGI. This CDR3 is CASTPGLAFTGELFF. Written as DNA, the CDR3 is TGTGCCAGCACCCCGGGACTAGCGTTCACCGGGGAGCTGTTTTTT.

Comments on this clone: The junction departs from the called germline gene at one end, perhaps through a read error. The chain employs TRBV27 and TRBJ1-2, with 11 bases matching TRBD1. The CDR3 is made up of 13 amino acids. Germline V gene lookup returns CDR1 MNHEY and CDR2 SMNVEV (reference sequence). CDR3 bases: TGTGCCAGCAGTCCGGGACAGGGGGATGGCCACACCTTC. Translated: CASSPGQGDGHTF.

V gene TRBV7-6 combines with J gene TRBJ2-7; D unclear. CDR1 and CDR2 (germline): SGHVS, FNYEAQ. Trimming removed 3 bases at V and 4 bases at J, with 10 bases between. The CDR3 length is 13 residues. The CDR3 bases are TGTGCCAGCAGCTTTTCCTCCCGGTACGAGCAGTACTTC. It translates to CASSFSSRYEQYF.

The sample holds one count of this clone. The chain combines TRBV28 with TRBJ1-2; D is uncertain. The CDR3 runs 14 residues. Germline V lookup: CDR1 MDHEN, CDR2 SYDVKM. Between the trimmed V and J ends, which lost 6 bases and 1 base, there was a span of 12 bases. The CDR3: CASRASGFNYGYTF. For the CDR3, the DNA is TGTGCCAGCAGGGCGAGCGGGTTTAACTATGGCTACACCTTC.

The chain is built from TRBV30 and TRBJ1-1, with unresolved D. The CDR3 totals 14 residues. Trimming took 0 bases from V and 1 from J, leaving 9 bases between them. The V gene's germline CDR1 is GTSNPN and CDR2 SVGIG (reference sequence). CDR3 sequence (DNA): TGTGCCTGGAGTGTACATCCAGCGAACACTGAAGCTTTCTTT. It translates to CAWSVHPANTEAFF.

The V call is TRBV7-2, the J call TRBJ1-1; possible D gene TRBD1, 5 bases. Trimming pared 1 base from V and 4 bases from J, leaving 16 bases between. Looked up from germline, CDR1 is SGHTA and CDR2 is FQGNSA. The CDR3 loop spans 16 amino acids. The CDR3 DNA sequence: TGTGCCAGCAGCTTAGTGGGAGGGGTCAGGGTCACTGAAGCTTTCTTT. It codes for CASSLVGGVRVTEAFF.

This chain uses TRBV15 with TRBJ2-7; D is unclear. V lost 3 bases, J lost 4 bases, and 4 bases lay in between. CDR3 length: 11 amino acids. Germline CDR1 is LNHNV and CDR2 is YYDKDF (reference sequence). The CDR3 reads CATSRGYEQYF. The DNA for the CDR3 is TGTGCCACCAGCAGGGGATACGAGCAGTACTTC.

V and J are TRBV15 and TRBJ2-3; D remains ambiguous. This CDR3 is 15 amino acids long. In germline, CDR1 is LNHNV, CDR2 YYDKDF (reference sequence). V was pared by 3 bases and J by 0 bases, with 10 bases between. The CDR3 region has the DNA TGTGCCACCAGCAGGGCCGCGGCTAGCACAGATACGCAGTATTTT. It codes for CATSRAAASTDTQYF.